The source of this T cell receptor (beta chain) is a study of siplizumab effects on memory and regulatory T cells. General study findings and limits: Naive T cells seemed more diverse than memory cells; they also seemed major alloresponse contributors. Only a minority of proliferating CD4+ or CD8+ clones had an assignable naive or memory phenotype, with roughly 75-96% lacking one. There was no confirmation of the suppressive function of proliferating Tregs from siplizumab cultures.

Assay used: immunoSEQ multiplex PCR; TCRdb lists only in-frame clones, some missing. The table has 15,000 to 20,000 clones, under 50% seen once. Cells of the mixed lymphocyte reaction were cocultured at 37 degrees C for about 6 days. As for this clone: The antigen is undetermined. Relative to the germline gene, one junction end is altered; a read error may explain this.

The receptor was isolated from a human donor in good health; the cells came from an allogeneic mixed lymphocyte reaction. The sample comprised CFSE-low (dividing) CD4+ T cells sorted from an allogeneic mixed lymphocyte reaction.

The CDR3: CASSEWTRTQEIQYF. The CDR3 region has the DNA TGTGCCAGCAGTGAATGGACTAGAACCCAAGAGATCCAGTACTTC. This rearrangement joins TRBV25-1 to TRBJ2-5; TRBD2 aligns across 7 bases. Germline V gene data show CDR1 as MGHDK and CDR2 as SYGVNS. The CDR3 is made up of 15 amino acids.